This T cell receptor beta chain was identified in a study of T-cell memory formation after mild COVID-19 (dated by TCRdb to about 2021). The study in broad terms: Most TCR sequence clusters were specific to one of the two donors. The cohort comprised two young, previously healthy adult volunteers, one female and one male. In two donors, T-cell clones that expanded and contracted after mild COVID-19 were followed by sequencing TCRalpha and TCRbeta repertoires longitudinally. What the work shows at the level of the full study, not this receptor alone: The study covered only a couple of mild cases, and larger cohorts including severe cases with pre-infection samples were considered necessary. Clones contracting from day 15 to 85 had balanced CD4/CD8 phenotypes, while a second wave expanding from day 15 to 37 was biased towards CD4+. Contracting CD4+ clones turned up mainly in the CM and EM memory subsets, whereas EMRA was where CD8+ clones were enriched. Some responding clones were found in pre-infection memory, which suggests that pre-existing cross-reactive memory T cells took part in the SARS-CoV-2 response. SARS-CoV-2 specificity of the second-wave clones peaking on day 37 was not confirmed.

With regard to this clonotype: Its antigen target is currently unknown. No much larger clone is present one base from it, and per-base qualities are unavailable.

The data were produced on an Illumina NovaSeq 6000. TCRalpha and TCRbeta cDNA libraries were built by 5'RACE with constant-segment primers, adding sample barcodes and unique molecular identifiers. Trizol reagent was used to extract RNA from every sample. Library amplification was performed in two PCR steps, and a second sample barcode and Illumina TruSeq adapters were introduced in the second step. Libraries were sequenced on an Illumina NovaSeq with 2 x 150 bp paired-end reads. The paper's data handling went like this. The reads were demultiplexed and collapsed into UMI-guided consensus sequences using migec v1.2.7. Using mixcr v2.1.11, UMI consensuses were aligned to TRA and TRB V and J templates and then assembled into clonotypes. A clonotype was counted as expanded or contracted only when both edgeR and NoisET called the clonotype significant, with the noise models trained on biological replicates. For edgeR calls, the cutoffs were a false discovery rate-adjusted p below 0.01 and a log2 fold-change threshold of 1. PCA with hierarchical clustering of max-normalized trajectories of the 1000 most abundant clonotypes was used as exploratory dynamics analysis. Each responding clone was given a CD4 or CD8 phenotype based on the CD4+ and CD8+ repertoires, which had been sequenced separately. Using fastp at Q25 and MiXCR, TCRdb reprocessed the public reads and kept productive beta chains. Each entry merges the rows of one CDR3 protein and shows their most common DNA and genes. The V and J calls and clone size come from TCRdb's table, not from the authors' own analysis. The sample data list under 300,000 distinct CDR3 sequences, and around 15% of these were observed just once. The ten biggest clones cover more than 20% of the sample.

PBMCs were isolated by Ficoll-Paque density gradient centrifugation. From its cysteine to its phenylalanine, the CDR3 spans 19 amino acids. Kept here is only the CDR3 DNA, which spans 57 bases and is read in frame from base 1. The germline V gene (reference sequence) sets CDR1 to MNHNY and CDR2 to SVGAGI. The V end gives up 5 bases and the J end 4 bases, leaving 17 bases in the junction not matched to a gene. The receptor chain draws on TRBV6-6 and TRBJ2-5; a stretch of 12 junction bases matches TRBD2. The sequenced material came from PBMCs or a T cell subset sorted from them (not recorded which). The sequence came from a man between 18 and 29 years old who had mild COVID-19 (a few samples of this study predate the infection). The sample titles of this study are shuffled in the database, so cell type and time point are left out; the donor was told from shared clones. This receptor carries the CDR3 CASSRGVLAGGPRGETQYF. At the DNA level, the sequence is TGTGCCAGCAGTCGTGGGGTCCTAGCGGGGGGGCCGAGGGGAGAGACCCAGTACTTC.